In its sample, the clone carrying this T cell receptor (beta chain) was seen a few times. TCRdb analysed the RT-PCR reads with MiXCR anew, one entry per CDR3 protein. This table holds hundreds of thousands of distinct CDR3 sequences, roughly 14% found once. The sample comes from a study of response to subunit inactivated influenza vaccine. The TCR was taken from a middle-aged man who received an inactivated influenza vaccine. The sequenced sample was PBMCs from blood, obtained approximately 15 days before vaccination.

The CDR3 DNA is TGCAGTGCTAGAGAGTTTCAGCGGGGGGGCCCAGATACGCAGTATTTT. Its protein product is CSAREFQRGGPDTQYF. The chain has TRBV20-1 and TRBJ2-3; 10 nucleotides agree with TRBD2. Germline trimming cut 0 bases from V and 4 bases from J; bases unmatched to any gene: 7. CDR3 length equals 16 residues. Germline CDR1 is DFQATT and CDR2 is SNEGSKA (reference sequence).